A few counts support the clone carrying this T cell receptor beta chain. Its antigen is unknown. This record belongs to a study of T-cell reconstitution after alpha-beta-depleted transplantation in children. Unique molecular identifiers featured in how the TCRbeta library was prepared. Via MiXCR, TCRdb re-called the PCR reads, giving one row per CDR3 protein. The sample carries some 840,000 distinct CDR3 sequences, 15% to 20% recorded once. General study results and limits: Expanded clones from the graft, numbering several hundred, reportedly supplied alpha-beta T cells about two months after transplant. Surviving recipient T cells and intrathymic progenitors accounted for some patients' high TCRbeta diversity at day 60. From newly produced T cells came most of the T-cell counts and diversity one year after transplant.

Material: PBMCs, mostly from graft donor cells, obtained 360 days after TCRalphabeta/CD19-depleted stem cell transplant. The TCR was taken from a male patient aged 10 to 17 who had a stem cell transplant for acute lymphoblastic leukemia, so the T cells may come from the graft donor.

The CDR3 DNA reads TGCAGCGTTACCACACGCCCAGATACGCAGTATTTT. Amino acids: CSVTTRPDTQYF. The chain links TRBV29-1 to TRBJ2-3; D remains ambiguous. The germline V gene encodes CDR1 SQVTM and CDR2 ANQGSEA. This CDR3 is built from 12 residues. Trimming took off 5 bases at V and 4 bases at J, with 10 bases between the two ends.